This passage covers 15 T cell receptor beta chains from one sample sequenced in a study of blood T cell repertoires in COVID-19 (dated by TCRdb to the early 2020s). Library method: the immunoSEQ multiplex PCR assay. TCRdb obtained this table from immuneACCESS and retained in-frame rearrangements with V and J assigned. These tables miss some clones; where compared with another copy, unresolved V genes account for less than half of the shortfall, and the remainder is unexplained. This sample is represented by under 200,000 clones; around 83% of them were singletons. The leading ten clones occupy 1.5% of the sample. Sequencing was performed on peripheral blood. These receptors came from a human donor in a cohort sampled during active COVID-19.

This rearrangement joins TRBV5-1 to TRBJ1-3; no clear D. Deletions cut 0 bases from V and 0 bases from J, with 7 bases between. Germline V CDR1 and CDR2: SGHRS, YFSETQ. The CDR3 spans 15 residues. The CDR3 DNA follows: TGCGCCAGCAGCTTGGGACATAGCTCTGGAAACACCATATATTTT. Residues: CASSLGHSSGNTIYF.

This CDR3 is CASSYDGSSGNTIYF. The CDR3 DNA reads TGTGCCAGCAGTTACGATGGGAGCTCTGGAAACACCATATATTTT. The rearrangement links TRBV6-5 to TRBJ1-3; D is undetermined. The length of the CDR3 is 15 residues. The germline V gene encodes CDR1 MNHEY and CDR2 SVGAGI. Trimming cost V 2 bases and J 0 bases, with 8 bases left between them.

The chain carries TRBV7-2 and TRBJ1-2, with D possibly TRBD1 on 6 matching bases. This CDR3 comprises 14 residues. Trimming removed 4 bases at V and 4 bases at J, with 13 bases between. Germline V CDR1 and CDR2: SGHTA, FQGNSA. The CDR3, as DNA: TGTGCCAGCAGCTCGGAGACAGGCCCCTATGGCTACACCTTC. Encoded protein: CASSSETGPYGYTF.

This chain links TRBV11-2 with TRBJ2-1, with 15 bases identical to TRBD2. With 4 bases clipped from V and 4 bases from J, the junction kept 5 bases outside the gene matches. The germline V gene encodes CDR1 SGHAT and CDR2 FQNNGV. This CDR3 contains 17 residues. CDR3 loop: CASSSGLAGGFYNEQFF. As DNA, the CDR3 is TGTGCCAGCAGCTCCGGACTAGCGGGAGGGTTTTACAATGAGCAGTTCTTC.

This chain joins TRBV6-5 and TRBJ1-2, with D perhaps matching TRBD1 (6 bases). Germline CDR1 MNHEY, CDR2 SVGAGI. Trimming took off 8 bases at V and 0 bases at J, with 10 bases between the two ends. The CDR3 is made up of 13 amino acids. CDR3 sequence (DNA): TGTGCCAGCCGGGACACCTCTAACTATGGCTACACCTTC. The encoded protein is CASRDTSNYGYTF.

With regard to this clone: An end of the junction differs from the germline gene, which may be a read error. This rearrangement joins TRBV28 to TRBJ2-1; 7 bases align to TRBD2. CDR1 is MDHEN, CDR2 SYDVKM, per germline. This CDR3 region has 16 residues. The CDR3 protein is CASSSPTGEGLLLDLF. In nucleotides, the CDR3 is TGTGCCAGCAGTTCCCCAACGGGGGAGGGCCTACTATTAGACCTCTTC.

The chain recombines TRBV5-1 with TRBJ2-7, with TRBD2 matching 10 bases. Losses at the gene ends were 4 bases for V and 6 bases for J; bases not matched to a gene: 7. CDR1 and CDR2 (germline): SGHRS, YFSETQ. The CDR3 extends over 14 amino acids. The CDR3 bases are TGCGCCAGCAGCGTTAGCGGGGGGCCCGTCGAGCAGTACTTC. Its translation: CASSVSGGPVEQYF. Variable domain in full (rest from reference TRBV5-1 and TRBJ2-7): KAGVTQTPRYLIKTRGQQVTLSCSPISGHRSVSWYQQTPGQGLQFLFEYFSETQRNKGNFPGRFSGRQFSNSRSEMNVSTLELGDSALYLCASSVSGGPVEQYFGPGTRLTVT.

The rearrangement links TRBV5-4 to TRBJ1-4; the D gene is possibly TRBD1 (6 bases). Germline V gives CDR1 SGHNT, CDR2 YYREEE (reference sequence). CDR3 length: 15 residues. With 0 bases removed from V and 5 bases from J, the gap between germline ends came to 11 bases. CDR3 residues: CASSLVGQTNEKLFF. CDR3 DNA sequence: TGTGCCAGCAGCTTGGTCGGACAGACGAATGAAAAACTGTTTTTT.

The rearrangement joins TRBV6-6 to TRBJ2-7; 7 bases are a match to TRBD2. The length of the CDR3 is 12 residues. CDR1 is MNHNY, CDR2 SVGAGI, per germline (reference sequence). Trimming removed 9 bases from V and 4 bases from J; junction bases left unmatched: 6. As DNA, the CDR3 is TGTGCCAGTAAGGGAGGGTTGTACGAGCAGTACTTC. Translation: CASKGGLYEQYF.

There are a few counts of this clone. The chain has TRBV11-3 and TRBJ2-2; D not certain. The V gene's germline CDR1 is SGHNT and CDR2 YENEEA. The V gene lost 4 bases and the J gene lost 7 bases, with 10 bases spanning the gap. CDR3 length equals 13 residues. The CDR3: CASSSPTGGELFF. The CDR3 bases are TGTGCCAGCAGCTCACCGACGGGCGGGGAGCTGTTTTTT.

The chain links TRBV19 to TRBJ2-1; 9 positions agree with TRBD1. The length of the CDR3 is 14 residues. Trimming removed 3 bases from V and 9 bases from J; junction bases left unmatched: 6. In germline, CDR1 is LNHDA, CDR2 SQIVND (reference sequence). The CDR3 DNA reads TGTGCCAGTAGTATTCGGGGACAGGGTGGTGAGCAGTTCTTC. Amino acids: CASSIRGQGGEQFF.

In this sample, this clone turned up once. This rearrangement joins TRBV9 to TRBJ1-6, with 7 positions matching TRBD1. Germline CDR1 is SGDLS and CDR2 is YYNGEE. CDR3 length equals 15 residues. With V trimmed by 2 bases and J by 8 bases, 7 bases remained unmatched. Here the CDR3 DNA reads TGTGCCAGCAGCGTGCGACAGGGTATGGATTCACCCCTCCACTTT. It encodes CASSVRQGMDSPLHF.

CDR3 nucleotides: TGTGCCAGCAGCATACAGGGTAGGGACACTGAAGCTTTCTTT. Residues: CASSIQGRDTEAFF. The gene calls are TRBV7-3 and TRBJ1-1, with D perhaps matching TRBD1 (6 bases). Trimming removed 5 bases from V and 3 bases from J, with 13 bases in between. CDR1 is SGHTA and CDR2 is FQGTGA in the germline V gene. The CDR3 covers 14 residues.

The J gene is TRBJ2-7, the V gene TRBV7-6; 12 nucleotides align to TRBD1. From germline, CDR1 is SGHVS and CDR2 FNYEAQ. This CDR3 spans 15 amino acids. The V gene end was trimmed by 3 bases and the J gene end by 7 bases; junction bases not matched to a gene: 7. CDR3 amino acids: CASSLGTGGEGEQYF. The CDR3 nucleotides read TGTGCCAGCAGCTTGGGGACAGGGGGCGAGGGGGAGCAGTACTTC.

This chain links TRBV3-1 (or the pseudogene TRBV3-2) with TRBJ1-1, with 8 bases identical to TRBD1. The CDR3 extends over 14 amino acids. After removal of 0 bases from V and 10 bases from J, the junction contained 7 bases not matched to a gene. Per the germline V gene, CDR1 is LGHDT and CDR2 is YNNKEL (reference sequence). The CDR3 DNA sequence: TGTGCCAGCAGCCAAGAAGAGAGGACAGGGAGAGCTTTCTTT. Protein product: CASSQEERTGRAFF.